This T cell receptor (beta chain) originates from a study of blood T cell repertoires in COVID-19. Looking at the study overall: Some COVID-19 samples were acute and others convalescent; all came from the United States, Italy and Spain.

As handled by the study authors: Nucleated cell number was recorded as an estimate derived from reference gene primer amplification. Generated by immunoSEQ multiplex PCR, the TCRdb table keeps only in-frame clones and is missing some. The V and J calls and clone size were taken over from that table, and D and trimming were inferred from the DNA. The sample has 150,000 to 200,000 clones; 65% to 90% are singletons. This CDR3 comprises 17 residues. The chain couples TRBV12-2 to TRBJ2-5; the DNA was not compared with TRBD1, the D call given in the table. TRBV12-2 is given as a pseudogene. The sequence came from a man over 45 with active or convalescent COVID-19. Sequencing used peripheral blood. The CDR3: CASRPTGKGVGEETQYF. In DNA, the CDR3 is TGTGCAAGTCGACCGACAGGGAAGGGGGTAGGGGAAGAGACCCAGTACTTC.